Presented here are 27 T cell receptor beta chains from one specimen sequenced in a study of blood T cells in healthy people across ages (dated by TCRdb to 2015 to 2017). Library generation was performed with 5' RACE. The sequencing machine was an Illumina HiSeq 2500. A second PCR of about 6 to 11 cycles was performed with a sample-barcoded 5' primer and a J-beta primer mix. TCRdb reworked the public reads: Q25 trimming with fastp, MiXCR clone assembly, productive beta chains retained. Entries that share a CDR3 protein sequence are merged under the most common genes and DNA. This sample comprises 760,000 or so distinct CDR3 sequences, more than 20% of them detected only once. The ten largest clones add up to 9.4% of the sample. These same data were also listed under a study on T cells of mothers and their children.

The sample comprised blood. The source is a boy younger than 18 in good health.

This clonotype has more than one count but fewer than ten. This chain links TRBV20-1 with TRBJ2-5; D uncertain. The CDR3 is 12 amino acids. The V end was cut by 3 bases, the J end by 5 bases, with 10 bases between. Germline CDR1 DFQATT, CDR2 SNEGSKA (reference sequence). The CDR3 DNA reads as TGCAGTGCTAGTCTCCTGCAGGAGACCCAGTACTTC. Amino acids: CSASLLQETQYF.

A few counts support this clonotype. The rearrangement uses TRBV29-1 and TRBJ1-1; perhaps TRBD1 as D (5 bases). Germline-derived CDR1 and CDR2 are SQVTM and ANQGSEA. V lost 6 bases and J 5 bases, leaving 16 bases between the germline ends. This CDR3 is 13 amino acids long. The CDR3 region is CSVPGVVLTEAFF. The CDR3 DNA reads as TGCAGCGTCCCGGGGGTCGTTTTGACTGAAGCTTTCTTT.

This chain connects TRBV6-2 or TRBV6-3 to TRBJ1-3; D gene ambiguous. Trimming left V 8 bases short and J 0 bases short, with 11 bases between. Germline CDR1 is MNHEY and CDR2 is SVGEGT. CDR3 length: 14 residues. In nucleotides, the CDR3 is TGTGCCAGCGCTCTGGGCTACTCTGGAAACACCATATATTTT. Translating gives CASALGYSGNTIYF.

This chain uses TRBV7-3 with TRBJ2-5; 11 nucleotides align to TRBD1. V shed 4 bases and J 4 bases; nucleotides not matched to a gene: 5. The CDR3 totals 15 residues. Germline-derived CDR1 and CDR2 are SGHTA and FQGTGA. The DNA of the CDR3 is TGTGCCAGCAGCTCGCTGGGACAGGGGGGAGAGACCCAGTACTTC. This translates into CASSSLGQGGETQYF.

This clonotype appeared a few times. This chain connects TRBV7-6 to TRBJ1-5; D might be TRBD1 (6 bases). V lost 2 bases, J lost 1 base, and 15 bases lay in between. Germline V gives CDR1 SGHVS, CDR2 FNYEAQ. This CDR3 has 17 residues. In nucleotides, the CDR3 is TGTGCCAGCAGCTTAATGGACGGGGGCCGGAGCAATCAGCCCCAGCATTTT. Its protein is CASSLMDGGRSNQPQHF.

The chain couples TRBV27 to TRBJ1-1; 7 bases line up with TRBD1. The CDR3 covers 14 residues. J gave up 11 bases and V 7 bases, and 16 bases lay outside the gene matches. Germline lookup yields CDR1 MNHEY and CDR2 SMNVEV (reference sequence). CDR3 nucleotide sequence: TGTGCCAGCAAAGGTCAGGGGGTACAGGGAAGGGCTTTCTTT. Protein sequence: CASKGQGVQGRAFF.

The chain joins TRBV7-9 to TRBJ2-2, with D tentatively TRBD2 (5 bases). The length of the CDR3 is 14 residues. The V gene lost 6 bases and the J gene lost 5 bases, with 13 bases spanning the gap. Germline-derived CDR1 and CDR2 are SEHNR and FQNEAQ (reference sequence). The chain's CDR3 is CASRTRDLTGELFF. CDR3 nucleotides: TGTGCCAGCAGGACTCGGGATTTGACCGGGGAGCTGTTTTTT. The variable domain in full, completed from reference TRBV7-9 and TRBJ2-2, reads DTGVSQNPRHKITKRGQNVTFRCDPISEHNRLYWYRQTLGQGPEFLTYFQNEAQLEKSRLLSDRFSAERPKGSFSTLEIQRTEQGDSAMYLCASRTRDLTGELFFGEGSRLTVL.

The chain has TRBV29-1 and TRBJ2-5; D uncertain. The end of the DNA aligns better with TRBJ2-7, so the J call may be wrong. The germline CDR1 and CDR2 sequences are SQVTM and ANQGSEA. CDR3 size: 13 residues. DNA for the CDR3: TGCAGCGTTGAAAAACATAATACCTACGAGCAGTACTTC. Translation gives CSVEKHNTYEQYF.

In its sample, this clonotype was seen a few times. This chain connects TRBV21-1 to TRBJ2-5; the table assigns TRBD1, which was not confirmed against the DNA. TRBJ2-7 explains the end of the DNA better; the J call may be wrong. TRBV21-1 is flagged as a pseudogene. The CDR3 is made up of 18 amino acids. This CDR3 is CASSKREAPGTTSYEQYF. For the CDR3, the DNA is TGTGCCAGCAGCAAAAGAGAGGCGCCCGGGACCACTTCCTACGAGCAGTACTTC.

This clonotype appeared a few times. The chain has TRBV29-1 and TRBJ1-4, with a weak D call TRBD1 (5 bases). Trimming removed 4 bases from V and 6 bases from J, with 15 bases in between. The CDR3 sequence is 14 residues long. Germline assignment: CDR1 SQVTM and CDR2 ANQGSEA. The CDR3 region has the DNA TGCAGCGTTGCTGTAGGGGCTACCCATGAAAAACTGTTTTTT. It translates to CSVAVGATHEKLFF.

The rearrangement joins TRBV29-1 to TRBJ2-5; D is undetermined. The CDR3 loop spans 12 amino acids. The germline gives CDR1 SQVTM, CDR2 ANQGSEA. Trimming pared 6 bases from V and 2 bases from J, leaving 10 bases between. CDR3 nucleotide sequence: TGCAGCGTCGCGACTTATCAAGAGACCCAGTACTTC. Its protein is CSVATYQETQYF.

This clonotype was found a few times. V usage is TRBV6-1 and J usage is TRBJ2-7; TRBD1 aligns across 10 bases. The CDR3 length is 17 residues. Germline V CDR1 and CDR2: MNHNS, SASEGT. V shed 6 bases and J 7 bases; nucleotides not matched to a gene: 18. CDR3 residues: CASRLYPGTGEPWEQYF. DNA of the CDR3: TGTGCCAGCAGACTCTATCCTGGGACAGGGGAACCCTGGGAGCAGTACTTC.

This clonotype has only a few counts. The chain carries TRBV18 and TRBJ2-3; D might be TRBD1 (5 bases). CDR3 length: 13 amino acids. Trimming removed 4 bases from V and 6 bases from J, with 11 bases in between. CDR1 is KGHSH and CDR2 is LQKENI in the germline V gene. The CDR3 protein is CASSQRQKDTQYF. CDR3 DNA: TGTGCCAGCTCACAGAGACAGAAGGATACGCAGTATTTT.

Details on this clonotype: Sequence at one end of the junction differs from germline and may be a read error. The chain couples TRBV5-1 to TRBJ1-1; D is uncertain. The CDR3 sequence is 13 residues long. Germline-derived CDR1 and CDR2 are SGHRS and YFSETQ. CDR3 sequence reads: CASSLAWNTETFF. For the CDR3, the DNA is TGCGCCAGCAGCTTGGCTTGGAACACTGAAACTTTCTTT.

CDR3 nucleotides: TGTGCCAGCAATTACGGGACAGGGCCTGAAAAACTGTTTTTT. It codes for CASNYGTGPEKLFF. V usage is TRBV12-3 or TRBV12-4 and J usage is TRBJ1-4; 9 positions agree with TRBD1. Losses at the gene ends were 7 bases for V and 7 bases for J; bases not matched to a gene: 7. The CDR3 is 14 amino acids.

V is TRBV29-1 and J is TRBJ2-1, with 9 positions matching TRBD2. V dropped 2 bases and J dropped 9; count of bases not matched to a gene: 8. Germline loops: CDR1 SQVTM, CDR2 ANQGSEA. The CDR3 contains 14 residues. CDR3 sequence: CSVESSGGSTEQFF. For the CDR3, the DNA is TGCAGCGTTGAATCGAGCGGGGGGAGCACTGAGCAGTTCTTC.

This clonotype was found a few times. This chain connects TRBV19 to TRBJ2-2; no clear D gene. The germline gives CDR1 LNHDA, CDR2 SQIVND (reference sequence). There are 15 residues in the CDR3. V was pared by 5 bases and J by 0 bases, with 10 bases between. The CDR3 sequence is CASSSRHSNTGELFF. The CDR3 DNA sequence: TGTGCCAGTAGTTCCCGACATTCGAACACCGGGGAGCTGTTTTTT.

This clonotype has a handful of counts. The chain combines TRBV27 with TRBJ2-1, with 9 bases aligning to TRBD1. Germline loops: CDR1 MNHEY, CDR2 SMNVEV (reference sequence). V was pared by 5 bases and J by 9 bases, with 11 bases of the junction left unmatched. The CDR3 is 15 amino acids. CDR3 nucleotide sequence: TGTGCCAGCAGTGTAACAGGGGGCGCCTTTAGTGAGCAGTTCTTC. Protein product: CASSVTGGAFSEQFF.

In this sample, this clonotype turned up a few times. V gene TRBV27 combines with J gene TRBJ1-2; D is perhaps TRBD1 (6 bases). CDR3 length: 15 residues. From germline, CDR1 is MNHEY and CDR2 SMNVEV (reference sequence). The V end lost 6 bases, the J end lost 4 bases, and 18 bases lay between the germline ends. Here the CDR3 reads CASSPAGGSTYGYTF. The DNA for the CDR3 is TGTGCCAGCAGCCCCGCCGGGGGCAGCACCTATGGCTACACCTTC.

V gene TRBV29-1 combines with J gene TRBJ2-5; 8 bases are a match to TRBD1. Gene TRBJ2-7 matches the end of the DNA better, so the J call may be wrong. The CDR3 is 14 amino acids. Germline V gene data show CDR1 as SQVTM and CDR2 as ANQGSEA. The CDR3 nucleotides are TGCAGCGTCTGCGGACAGGGTGAGACCTACGAGCAGTACTTC. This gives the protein CSVCGQGETYEQYF.

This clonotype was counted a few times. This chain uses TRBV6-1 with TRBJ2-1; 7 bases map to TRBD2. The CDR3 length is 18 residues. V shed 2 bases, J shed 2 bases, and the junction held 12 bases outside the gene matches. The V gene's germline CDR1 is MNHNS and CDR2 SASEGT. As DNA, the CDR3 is TGTGCCAGCAGTGAATTGGGCGGGAGTAATGTAGCCTACAATGAGCAGTTCTTC. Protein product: CASSELGGSNVAYNEQFF.

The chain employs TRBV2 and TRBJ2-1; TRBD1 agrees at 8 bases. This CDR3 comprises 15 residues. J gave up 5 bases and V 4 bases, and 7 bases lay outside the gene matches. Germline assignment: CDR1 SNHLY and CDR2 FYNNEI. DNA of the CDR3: TGTGCCAGCAGTGTCTGGACAGGGAACCACAATGAGCAGTTCTTC. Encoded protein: CASSVWTGNHNEQFF. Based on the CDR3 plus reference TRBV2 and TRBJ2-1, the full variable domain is EPEVTQTPSHQVTQMGQEVILRCVPISNHLYFYWYRQILGQKVEFLVSFYNNEISEKSEIFDDQFSVERPDGSNFTLKIRSTKLEDSAMYFCASSVWTGNHNEQFFGPGTRLTVL.

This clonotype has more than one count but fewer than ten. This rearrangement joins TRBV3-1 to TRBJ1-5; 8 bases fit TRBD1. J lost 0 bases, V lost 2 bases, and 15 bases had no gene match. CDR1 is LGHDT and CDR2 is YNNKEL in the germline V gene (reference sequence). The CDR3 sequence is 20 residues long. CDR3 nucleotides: TGTGCCAGCAGCCAAACAACCGGGACAGGATTATTTTATAGCAATCAGCCCCAGCATTTT. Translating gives CASSQTTGTGLFYSNQPQHF.

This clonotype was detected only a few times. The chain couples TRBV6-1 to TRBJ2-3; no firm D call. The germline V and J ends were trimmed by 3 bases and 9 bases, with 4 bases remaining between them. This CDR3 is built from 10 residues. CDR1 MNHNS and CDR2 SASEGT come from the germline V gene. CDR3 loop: CASSEMTQYF. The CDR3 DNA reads TGTGCCAGCAGTGAGATGACGCAGTATTTT.

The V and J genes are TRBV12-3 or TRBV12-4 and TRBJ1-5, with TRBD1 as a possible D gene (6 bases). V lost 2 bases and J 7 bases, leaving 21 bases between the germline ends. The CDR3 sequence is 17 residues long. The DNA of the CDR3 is TGTGCCAGCAGTTTATTCCTGGTAGGGGGGTTTACGCAGCCCCAGCATTTT. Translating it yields CASSLFLVGGFTQPQHF.

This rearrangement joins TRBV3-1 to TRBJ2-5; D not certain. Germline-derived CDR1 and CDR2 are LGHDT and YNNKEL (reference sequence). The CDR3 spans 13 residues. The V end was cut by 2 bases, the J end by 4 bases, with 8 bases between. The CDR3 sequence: CASSQNPLETQYF. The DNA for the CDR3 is TGTGCCAGCAGCCAAAACCCCCTAGAGACCCAGTACTTC.

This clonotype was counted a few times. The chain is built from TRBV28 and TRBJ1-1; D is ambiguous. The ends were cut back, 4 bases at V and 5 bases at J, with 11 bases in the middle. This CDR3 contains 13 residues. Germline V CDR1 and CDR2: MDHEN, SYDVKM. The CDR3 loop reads CASSSPGVTEAFF. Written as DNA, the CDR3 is TGTGCCAGCAGTTCGCCCGGGGTAACTGAAGCTTTCTTT.